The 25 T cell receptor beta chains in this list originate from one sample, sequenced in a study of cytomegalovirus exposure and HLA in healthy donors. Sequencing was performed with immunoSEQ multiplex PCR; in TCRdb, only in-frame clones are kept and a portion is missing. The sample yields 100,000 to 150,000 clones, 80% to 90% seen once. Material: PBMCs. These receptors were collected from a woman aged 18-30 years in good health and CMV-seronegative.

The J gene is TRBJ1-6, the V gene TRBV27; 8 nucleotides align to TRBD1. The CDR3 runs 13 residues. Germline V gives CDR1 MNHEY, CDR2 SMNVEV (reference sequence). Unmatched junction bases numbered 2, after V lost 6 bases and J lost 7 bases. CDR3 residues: CASRDRVNSPLHF. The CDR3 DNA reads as TGTGCCAGCAGGGACAGGGTGAATTCACCCCTCCACTTT.

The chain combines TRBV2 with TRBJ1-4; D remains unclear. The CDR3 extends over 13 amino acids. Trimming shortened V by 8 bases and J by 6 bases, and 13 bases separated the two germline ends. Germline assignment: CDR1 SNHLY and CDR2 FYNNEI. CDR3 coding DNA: TGTGCCAGCTTTCGCGAGTTGCATGAAAAACTGTTTTTT. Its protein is CASFRELHEKLFF. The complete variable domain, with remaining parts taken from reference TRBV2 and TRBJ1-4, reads EPEVTQTPSHQVTQMGQEVILRCVPISNHLYFYWYRQILGQKVEFLVSFYNNEISEKSEIFDDQFSVERPDGSNFTLKIRSTKLEDSAMYFCASFRELHEKLFFGSGTQLSVL.

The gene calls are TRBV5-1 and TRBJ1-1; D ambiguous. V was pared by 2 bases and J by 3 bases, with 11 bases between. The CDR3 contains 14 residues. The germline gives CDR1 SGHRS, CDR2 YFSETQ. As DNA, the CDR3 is TGCGCCAGCAGCTTTGGGGTAGCGTACACTGAAGCTTTCTTT. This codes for CASSFGVAYTEAFF. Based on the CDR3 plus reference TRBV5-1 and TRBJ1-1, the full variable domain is KAGVTQTPRYLIKTRGQQVTLSCSPISGHRSVSWYQQTPGQGLQFLFEYFSETQRNKGNFPGRFSGRQFSNSRSEMNVSTLELGDSALYLCASSFGVAYTEAFFGQGTRLTVV.

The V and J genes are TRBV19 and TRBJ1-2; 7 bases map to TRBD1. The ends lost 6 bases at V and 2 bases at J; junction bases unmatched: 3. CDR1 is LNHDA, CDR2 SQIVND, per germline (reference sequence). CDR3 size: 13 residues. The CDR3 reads CASSMTGNYGYTF. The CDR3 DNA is TGTGCCAGTAGCATGACAGGGAACTATGGCTACACCTTC.

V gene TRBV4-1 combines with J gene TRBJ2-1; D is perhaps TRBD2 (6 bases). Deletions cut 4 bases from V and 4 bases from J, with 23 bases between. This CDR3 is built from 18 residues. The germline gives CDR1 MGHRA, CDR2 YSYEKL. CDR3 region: CASSPSVSGTDPYNEQFF. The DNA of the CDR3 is TGCGCCAGCAGCCCCTCTGTGTCAGGGACTGACCCTTACAATGAGCAGTTCTTC.

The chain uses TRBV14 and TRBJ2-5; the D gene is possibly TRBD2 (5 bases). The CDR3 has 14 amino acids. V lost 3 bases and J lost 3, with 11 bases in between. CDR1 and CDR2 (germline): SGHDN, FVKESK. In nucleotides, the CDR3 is TGTGCCAGCAGCCAGTTAGCGTTCGAAGAGACCCAGTACTTC. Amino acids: CASSQLAFEETQYF.

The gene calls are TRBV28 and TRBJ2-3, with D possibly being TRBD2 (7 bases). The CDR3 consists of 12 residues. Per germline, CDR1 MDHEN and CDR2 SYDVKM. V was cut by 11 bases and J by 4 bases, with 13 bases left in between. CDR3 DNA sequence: TGTGCCGCCGCGGGGGCCCCAGATACGCAGTATTTT. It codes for CAAAGAPDTQYF.

The CDR3 region is CSVRREGSDTQYF. The CDR3 DNA reads TGCAGCGTCCGGCGGGAGGGCTCAGATACGCAGTATTTT. The chain joins TRBV29-1 to TRBJ2-3, with 9 nucleotides matching TRBD2. Germline CDR1 and CDR2: SQVTM and ANQGSEA. With 6 bases clipped from V and 4 bases from J, the junction kept 5 bases outside the gene matches. The length of the CDR3 is 13 residues.

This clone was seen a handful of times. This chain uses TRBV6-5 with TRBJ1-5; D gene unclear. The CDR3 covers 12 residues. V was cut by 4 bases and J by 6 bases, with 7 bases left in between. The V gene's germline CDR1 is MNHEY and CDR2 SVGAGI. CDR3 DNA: TGTGCCAGCAGTTTCCCGGGTCAGCCCCAGCATTTT. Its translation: CASSFPGQPQHF.

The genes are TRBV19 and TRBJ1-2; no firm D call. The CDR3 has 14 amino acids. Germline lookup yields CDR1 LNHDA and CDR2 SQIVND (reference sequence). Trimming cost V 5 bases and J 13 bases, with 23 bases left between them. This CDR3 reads CASSETRTPQGSTF. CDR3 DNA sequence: TGTGCCAGTAGTGAAACTCGGACTCCTCAAGGTTCCACCTTC. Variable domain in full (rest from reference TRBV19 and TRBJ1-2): DGGITQSPKYLFRKEGQNVTLSCEQNLNHDAMYWYRQDPGQGLRLIYYSQIVNDFQKGDIAEGYSVSREKKESFPLTVTSAQKNPTAFYLCASSETRTPQGSTFGSGTRLTVV.

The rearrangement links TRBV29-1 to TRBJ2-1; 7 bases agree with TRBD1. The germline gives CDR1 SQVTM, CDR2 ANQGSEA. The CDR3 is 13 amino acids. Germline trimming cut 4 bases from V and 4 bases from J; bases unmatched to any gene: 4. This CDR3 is CSVAPTGYNEQFF. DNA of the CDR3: TGCAGCGTTGCCCCGACAGGGTACAATGAGCAGTTCTTC.

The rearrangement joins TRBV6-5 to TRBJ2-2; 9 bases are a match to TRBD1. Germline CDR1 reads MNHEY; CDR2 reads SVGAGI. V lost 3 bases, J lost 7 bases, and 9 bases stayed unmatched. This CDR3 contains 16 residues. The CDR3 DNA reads TGTGCCAGCAGTTATCCGGGACAGGGCTTTTTCGGGGAGCTGTTTTTT. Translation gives CASSYPGQGFFGELFF.

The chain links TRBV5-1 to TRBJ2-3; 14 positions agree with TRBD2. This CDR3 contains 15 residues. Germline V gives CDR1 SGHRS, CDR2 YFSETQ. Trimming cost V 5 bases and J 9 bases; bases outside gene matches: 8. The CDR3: CASSRTSGGTGTQYF. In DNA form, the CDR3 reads TGCGCCAGCAGTCGGACTAGCGGGGGGACTGGGACGCAGTATTTT.

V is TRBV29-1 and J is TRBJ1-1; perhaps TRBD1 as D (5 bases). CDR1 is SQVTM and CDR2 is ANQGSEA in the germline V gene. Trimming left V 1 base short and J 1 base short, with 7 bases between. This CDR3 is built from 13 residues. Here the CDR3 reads CSVEGGANTEAFF. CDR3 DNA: TGCAGCGTTGAAGGGGGCGCGAACACTGAAGCTTTCTTT.

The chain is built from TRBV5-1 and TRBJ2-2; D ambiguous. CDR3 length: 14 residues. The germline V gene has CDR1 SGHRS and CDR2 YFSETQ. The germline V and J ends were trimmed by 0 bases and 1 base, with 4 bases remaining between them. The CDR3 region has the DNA TGCGCCAGCAGCTTGGCCATGAACACCGGGGAGCTGTTTTTT. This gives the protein CASSLAMNTGELFF.

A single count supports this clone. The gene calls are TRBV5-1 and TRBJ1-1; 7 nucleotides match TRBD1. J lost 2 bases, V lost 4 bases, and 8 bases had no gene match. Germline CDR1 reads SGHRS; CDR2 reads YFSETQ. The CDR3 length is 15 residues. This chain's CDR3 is CASSTLGGLNTEAFF. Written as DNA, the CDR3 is TGCGCCAGCAGCACACTAGGGGGCCTTAACACTGAAGCTTTCTTT.

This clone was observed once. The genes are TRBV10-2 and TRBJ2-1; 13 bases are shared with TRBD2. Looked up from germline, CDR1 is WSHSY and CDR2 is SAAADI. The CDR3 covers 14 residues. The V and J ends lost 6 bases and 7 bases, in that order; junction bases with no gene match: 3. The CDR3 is CASRRTSGRNEQFF. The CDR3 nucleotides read TGCGCCAGCAGAAGGACTAGCGGGAGAAATGAGCAGTTCTTC.

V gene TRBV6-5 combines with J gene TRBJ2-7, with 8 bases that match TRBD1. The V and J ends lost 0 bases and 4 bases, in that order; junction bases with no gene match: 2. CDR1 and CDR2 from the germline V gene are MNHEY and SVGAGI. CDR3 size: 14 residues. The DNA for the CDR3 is TGTGCCAGCAGTTACTCGACAGGGGCTTACGAGCAGTACGTC. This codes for CASSYSTGAYEQYV.

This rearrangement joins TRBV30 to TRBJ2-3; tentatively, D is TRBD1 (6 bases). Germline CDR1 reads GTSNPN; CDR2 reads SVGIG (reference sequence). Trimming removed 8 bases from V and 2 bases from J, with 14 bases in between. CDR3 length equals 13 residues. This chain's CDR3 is CARGTQLTDTQYF. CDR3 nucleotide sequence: TGTGCCCGAGGGACACAACTCACAGATACGCAGTATTTT.

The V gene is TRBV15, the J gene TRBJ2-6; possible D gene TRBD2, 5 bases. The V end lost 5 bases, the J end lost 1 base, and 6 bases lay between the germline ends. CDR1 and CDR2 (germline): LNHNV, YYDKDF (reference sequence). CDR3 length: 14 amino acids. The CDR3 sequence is CATSRDSGANVLTF. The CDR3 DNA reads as TGTGCCACCAGCCGGGATTCTGGGGCCAACGTCCTGACTTTC.

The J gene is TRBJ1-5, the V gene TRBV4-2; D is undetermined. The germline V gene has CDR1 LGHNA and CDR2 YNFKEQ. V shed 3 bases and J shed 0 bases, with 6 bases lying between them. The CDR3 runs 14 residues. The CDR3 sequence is CASSHADSNQPQHF. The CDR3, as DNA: TGTGCCAGCAGCCATGCGGATAGCAATCAGCCCCAGCATTTT.

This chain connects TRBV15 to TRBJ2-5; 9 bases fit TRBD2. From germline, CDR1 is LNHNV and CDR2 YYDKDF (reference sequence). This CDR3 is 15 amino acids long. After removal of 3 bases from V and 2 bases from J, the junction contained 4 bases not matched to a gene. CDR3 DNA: TGTGCCACCAGCAGTAGCGGGAGAGAACAAGAGACCCAGTACTTC. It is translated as CATSSSGREQETQYF.

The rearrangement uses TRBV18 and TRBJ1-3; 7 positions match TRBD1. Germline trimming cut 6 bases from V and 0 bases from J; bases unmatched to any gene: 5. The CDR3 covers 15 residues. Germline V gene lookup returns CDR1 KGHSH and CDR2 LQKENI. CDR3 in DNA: TGTGCCAGCTCCCCGGGACAGCGCTCTGGAAACACCATATATTTT. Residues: CASSPGQRSGNTIYF.

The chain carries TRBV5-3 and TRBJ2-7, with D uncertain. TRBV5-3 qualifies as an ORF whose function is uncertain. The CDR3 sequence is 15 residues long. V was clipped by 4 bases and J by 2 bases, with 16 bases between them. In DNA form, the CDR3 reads TGTGCCAGAAGCCCGGGTGTCGTCGGCCCCTACGAGCAGTACGTC. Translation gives CARSPGVVGPYEQYV.

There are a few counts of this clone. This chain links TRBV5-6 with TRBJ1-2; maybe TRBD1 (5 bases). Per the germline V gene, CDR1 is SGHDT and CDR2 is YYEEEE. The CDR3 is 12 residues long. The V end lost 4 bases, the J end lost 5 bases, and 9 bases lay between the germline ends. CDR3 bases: TGTGCCAGCAGCGAGGAGGGGTATGGCTACACCTTC. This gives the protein CASSEEGYGYTF.